This passage covers 30 T cell receptor beta chains from one sample sequenced in a study of blood T cell repertoires in COVID-19 (dated by TCRdb to the early 2020s). Library method: the immunoSEQ multiplex PCR assay. Imported from immuneACCESS, the table was reduced by TCRdb to in-frame sequences with V and J called. These copies leave out some clones; in studies compared against another copy, an unresolved V gene accounts for under half, and the cause of the remainder is not known. The sample profile shows about 230,000 clones; around four fifths of them were found once. The top ten clonotypes cover 2% to 3% of the sample. The material sequenced was peripheral blood. The receptors were gathered from a woman aged 70-85 years with active or convalescent COVID-19.

In regard to this clone: Other DNA sequences within the sample encode an identical CDR3. J is TRBJ2-7 and V is TRBV19; D not certain. V was pared by 1 base and J by 0 bases, with 7 bases between. This CDR3 spans 14 amino acids. CDR1 is LNHDA, CDR2 SQIVND, per germline (reference sequence). The CDR3 DNA reads as TGTGCCAGTAGTATAGGTAGGAGCTCCTACGAGCAGTACTTC. Its translation: CASSIGRSSYEQYF.

This chain uses TRBV28 with TRBJ1-1; unclear D gene. V lost 2 bases and J lost 8, with 15 bases in between. CDR1 is MDHEN, CDR2 SYDVKM, per germline. The CDR3 is 14 amino acids. Written as DNA, the CDR3 is TGTGCCAGCAGTTTACATACAGATAAACCCGAAGCTTTCTTT. Translated: CASSLHTDKPEAFF.

The chain couples TRBV5-1 to TRBJ1-1; D uncertain. The CDR3 length is 14 residues. The germline V gene encodes CDR1 SGHRS and CDR2 YFSETQ. V was cut by 1 base and J by 4 bases, with 11 bases left in between. The CDR3 region has the DNA TGCGCCAGCAGCTTGCGGGGAGTTGGCACTGAAGCTTTCTTT. The encoded protein is CASSLRGVGTEAFF.

The rearrangement links TRBV19 to TRBJ2-3; weak D call: TRBD1 (5 bases). This CDR3 is built from 15 residues. V lost 1 base to trimming and J lost 0 bases, with 8 bases between them. Per germline, CDR1 LNHDA and CDR2 SQIVND (reference sequence). Here the CDR3 DNA reads TGTGCCAGTAGTATAGCAGGGTCTAGCACAGATACGCAGTATTTT. Amino acids: CASSIAGSSTDTQYF.

The gene calls are TRBV19 and TRBJ2-1; possibly TRBD1 for D (5 bases). Germline CDR1 is LNHDA and CDR2 is SQIVND (reference sequence). The V and J ends lost 3 bases and 7 bases respectively, with 16 bases between them. The CDR3 runs to 15 residues. This CDR3 reads CASSIIAPGWNEQFF. For the CDR3, the DNA is TGTGCCAGTAGTATCATTGCGCCAGGGTGGAATGAGCAGTTCTTC.

CDR3 region: CASSTRTSGSGVETQYF. Here the CDR3 DNA reads TGTGCCAGCAGCACTAGGACTAGCGGGAGTGGGGTAGAGACCCAGTACTTC. This chain joins TRBV27 and TRBJ2-5, with 13 bases lining up with TRBD2. The CDR3 runs to 17 residues. V gave up 6 bases and J gave up 4 bases; unmatched junction bases: 11. CDR1 and CDR2 from the germline V gene are MNHEY and SMNVEV (reference sequence).

The genes are TRBV20-1 and TRBJ2-5; 8 nucleotides match TRBD2. J lost 5 bases, V lost 3 bases, and 11 bases had no gene match. CDR1 is DFQATT, CDR2 SNEGSKA, per germline (reference sequence). The CDR3 loop spans 15 amino acids. The CDR3 DNA follows: TGCAGTGCTAGTTACACTAGCGGAGCCCGGGAGACCCAGTACTTC. It codes for CSASYTSGARETQYF.

This clone was seen many times. This chain uses TRBV15 with TRBJ2-5, with 8 bases lining up with TRBD2. Losses at the gene ends were 2 bases for V and 4 bases for J; bases not matched to a gene: 9. The CDR3 is 16 residues long. CDR1 is LNHNV and CDR2 is YYDKDF in the germline V gene (reference sequence). The CDR3 coding sequence is TGTGCCACCAGCAGATTCGGGACCGCGGGGGGAGAGACCCAGTACTTC. Encoded protein: CATSRFGTAGGETQYF.

The chain combines TRBV6-1 with TRBJ1-2; TRBD1 matches at 7 bases. J gave up 2 bases and V 0 bases, and 6 bases lay outside the gene matches. Germline V gives CDR1 MNHNS, CDR2 SASEGT. This CDR3 is built from 16 residues. The DNA of the CDR3 is TGTGCCAGCAGTGAAGCCCCAAGGACAGGCAACTATGGCTACACCTTC. Its protein is CASSEAPRTGNYGYTF.

V gene TRBV3-1 (or the pseudogene TRBV3-2) combines with J gene TRBJ2-3; 9 bases fit TRBD2. With V trimmed by 6 bases and J by 2 bases, 3 bases remained unmatched. The CDR3 extends over 14 amino acids. The V gene's germline CDR1 is LGHDT and CDR2 YNNKEL (reference sequence). The CDR3 is CASRWTSVTDTQYF. The CDR3, as DNA: TGTGCCAGCAGGTGGACTAGCGTCACAGATACGCAGTATTTT.

The rearrangement uses TRBV9 and TRBJ1-2; the D is unclear. CDR3 size: 12 residues. The V end was cut by 3 bases, the J end by 7 bases, with 10 bases between. Looked up from germline, CDR1 is SGDLS and CDR2 is YYNGEE. The CDR3 here is CASSELRGGYTF. DNA for the CDR3: TGTGCCAGCAGCGAACTCCGGGGTGGCTACACCTTC.

V and J are TRBV20-1 and TRBJ1-5; D is possibly TRBD1 (6 bases). V lost 3 bases and J lost 12, with 15 bases in between. This CDR3 comprises 12 residues. Germline CDR1 is DFQATT and CDR2 is SNEGSKA (reference sequence). As DNA, the CDR3 is TGCAGTGCTAGTTGGGGGCAGAGGGACCAGCATTTT. This translates into CSASWGQRDQHF.

This clone was picked up a small number of times. The chain uses TRBV7-9 and TRBJ1-1, with 7 bases fitting TRBD1. Germline CDR1 and CDR2: SEHNR and FQNEAQ (reference sequence). The CDR3 is 17 residues long. V trimming: 4 bases; J trimming: 4 bases; junction bases outside the gene matches: 15. As DNA, the CDR3 is TGTGCCAGCAGCTCAACGGAGACAGGGAGAGGGGCCACTGAAGCTTTCTTT. Translation: CASSSTETGRGATEAFF. The full variable domain, rest sourced from reference TRBV7-9 and TRBJ1-1, is DTGVSQNPRHKITKRGQNVTFRCDPISEHNRLYWYRQTLGQGPEFLTYFQNEAQLEKSRLLSDRFSAERPKGSFSTLEIQRTEQGDSAMYLCASSSTETGRGATEAFFGQGTRLTVV.

This clone was detected once. V gene TRBV6-5 combines with J gene TRBJ1-1; TRBD1 matches 7 bases. Germline assignment: CDR1 MNHEY and CDR2 SVGAGI. Germline trimming cut 0 bases from V and 6 bases from J; bases unmatched to any gene: 7. CDR3 length: 15 residues. The CDR3: CASSYSKTGWPEAFF. In nucleotides, the CDR3 is TGTGCCAGCAGTTACTCGAAGACAGGGTGGCCTGAAGCTTTCTTT.

This chain joins TRBV6-5 and TRBJ2-7; D not certain. The germline V gene encodes CDR1 MNHEY and CDR2 SVGAGI. Trimming shortened V by 5 bases and J by 0 bases, and 14 bases separated the two germline ends. The CDR3 totals 15 residues. The CDR3 spells CASSPLGFSSYEQYF. Here the CDR3 DNA reads TGTGCCAGCAGTCCTCTTGGTTTCAGCTCCTACGAGCAGTACTTC.

The chain joins TRBV28 to TRBJ2-7; D not certain. The CDR3 extends over 14 amino acids. Looked up from germline, CDR1 is MDHEN and CDR2 is SYDVKM. V lost 5 bases, J lost 7 bases, and 18 bases lay in between. Written as DNA, the CDR3 is TGTGCCAGCAGTCCAAACCCGGCTAGTGGAGAGCAGTACTTC. This translates into CASSPNPASGEQYF.

The chain recombines TRBV4-1 with TRBJ2-3, with 7 bases matching TRBD2. Germline V gene lookup returns CDR1 MGHRA and CDR2 YSYEKL. Losses at the gene ends were 1 base for V and 2 bases for J; bases not matched to a gene: 6. The CDR3 sequence is 16 residues long. The CDR3 here is CASSQGGSEYTDTQYF. Written as DNA, the CDR3 is TGCGCCAGCAGCCAAGGCGGGAGCGAGTACACAGATACGCAGTATTTT.

This chain connects TRBV7-2 to TRBJ2-1, with 14 bases identical to TRBD2. In germline, CDR1 is SGHTA, CDR2 FQGNSA. Trimming took 3 bases from V and 13 from J; bases not matched to a gene: 11. CDR3 length: 16 residues. CDR3 nucleotide sequence: TGTGCCAGCAGCTTTCTACCGGGACTAGCGGGAGTTCGACAGTTCTTC. Amino acids: CASSFLPGLAGVRQFF.

J is TRBJ1-2 and V is TRBV19, with a weak D call TRBD1 (5 bases). V was trimmed by 3 bases and J by 4 bases, leaving 12 bases between them. The V gene's germline CDR1 is LNHDA and CDR2 SQIVND (reference sequence). The CDR3 spans 14 residues. CDR3 amino acids: CASSMMDGGYGYTF. DNA for the CDR3: TGTGCCAGTAGTATGATGGACGGGGGCTATGGCTACACCTTC.

As concerns this clone: Distinct nucleotide sequences in the sample also encode this CDR3. The chain employs TRBV11-2 and TRBJ1-1; the D gene is possibly TRBD1 (6 bases). The CDR3 has 14 amino acids. V lost 1 base and J 3 bases, leaving 9 bases between the germline ends. Germline-derived CDR1 and CDR2 are SGHAT and FQNNGV. CDR3 protein: CASSLAGAHTEAFF. The CDR3 coding sequence is TGTGCCAGCAGCTTAGCAGGGGCCCACACTGAAGCTTTCTTT.

The chain recombines TRBV7-9 with TRBJ1-2; no reliable D call. Trimming cost V 5 bases and J 4 bases, with 11 bases left between them. The CDR3 runs to 13 residues. The germline CDR1 and CDR2 sequences are SEHNR and FQNEAQ (reference sequence). The CDR3 sequence is CASSNARVYGYTF. The CDR3 nucleotides are TGTGCCAGCAGCAACGCACGAGTCTATGGCTACACCTTC.

The chain links TRBV4-3 to TRBJ1-6; D may be TRBD1 (5 bases). The V and J ends lost 0 bases and 5 bases respectively, with 11 bases between them. Germline V gives CDR1 LGHNA, CDR2 YSLEER. This CDR3 region has 16 residues. DNA of the CDR3: TGCGCCAGCAGCCAAGAGTCGGCAGGGAATAATTCACCCCTCCACTTT. Translating gives CASSQESAGNNSPLHF.

This rearrangement joins TRBV2 to TRBJ1-6; 9 bases map to TRBD1. The germline gives CDR1 SNHLY, CDR2 FYNNEI. Trimming removed 7 bases from V and 8 bases from J; junction bases left unmatched: 3. The CDR3 length is 13 residues. DNA for the CDR3: TGTGCCAGCACTTGGACAGGGGATTCACCCCTCCACTTT. Amino acids: CASTWTGDSPLHF.

This chain uses TRBV10-3 with TRBJ1-1; D is ambiguous. The V and J ends lost 6 bases and 0 bases respectively, with 14 bases between them. The germline CDR1 and CDR2 sequences are ENHRY and SYGVKD. The CDR3 has 15 residues. The CDR3 is CAISPPPGMNTEAFF. The DNA for the CDR3 is TGTGCCATCAGCCCACCTCCGGGGATGAACACTGAAGCTTTCTTT.

The chain carries TRBV28 and TRBJ2-1, with 7 bases aligning to TRBD1. The CDR3 totals 15 residues. The germline gives CDR1 MDHEN, CDR2 SYDVKM. The junction had 9 bases not matched to a gene; V was cut back by 5 bases and J by 5 bases. Here the CDR3 DNA reads TGTGCCAGCAGTGGGAAGGGGGCCTGGGACAATGAGCAGTTCTTC. This codes for CASSGKGAWDNEQFF.

The chain uses TRBV5-4 and TRBJ1-2, with TRBD1 matching over 9 bases. Germline lookup yields CDR1 SGHNT and CDR2 YYREEE (reference sequence). With V trimmed by 3 bases and J by 4 bases, 7 bases remained unmatched. This CDR3 is 15 amino acids long. CDR3 coding DNA: TGTGCCAGCAGCTCGTTCACAGGGGGCGGCTATGGCTACACCTTC. Translating it yields CASSSFTGGGYGYTF.

The gene calls are TRBV19 and TRBJ2-5; D is unclear. CDR1 is LNHDA, CDR2 SQIVND, per germline (reference sequence). V was clipped by 5 bases and J by 4 bases, with 11 bases between them. The CDR3 totals 13 residues. Written as DNA, the CDR3 is TGTGCCAGTAGTTTAGCTACTTCAGAGACCCAGTACTTC. Its translation: CASSLATSETQYF.

The rearrangement uses TRBV6-6 and TRBJ1-1; D is ambiguous. The CDR3 contains 15 residues. Trimming cost V 1 base and J 0 bases, with 9 bases left between them. The V gene's germline CDR1 is MNHNY and CDR2 SVGAGI (reference sequence). The chain's CDR3 is CASSYFEAMNTEAFF. The CDR3 bases are TGTGCCAGCAGTTACTTCGAGGCCATGAACACTGAAGCTTTCTTT.

V gene TRBV4-1 combines with J gene TRBJ2-7; TRBD2 matches 13 bases. Germline V lookup: CDR1 MGHRA, CDR2 YSYEKL. CDR3 size: 18 residues. V shed 3 bases, J shed 4 bases, and the junction held 12 bases outside the gene matches. The CDR3 nucleotides read TGCGCCAGCAGCCACCGGACTAGCGGGAGTCCTAGGGTTTACGAGCAGTACTTC. Its translation: CASSHRTSGSPRVYEQYF.

J is TRBJ2-5 and V is TRBV2, with 7 bases lining up with TRBD1. This CDR3 spans 15 amino acids. From germline, CDR1 is SNHLY and CDR2 FYNNEI. Losses at the gene ends were 1 base for V and 4 bases for J; bases not matched to a gene: 6. The chain's CDR3 is CASSEDGAGGETQYF. The CDR3 DNA reads as TGTGCCAGCAGTGAAGATGGGGCAGGGGGAGAGACCCAGTACTTC.